The 28 T cell receptor beta chains below all came from one sample that was sequenced in a study of T cells expressing NK-cell markers. TCRdb reprocessed the 5' RACE reads and stores each CDR3 protein as one record, lacking DNA. This listing includes 500,000 to 600,000 distinct CDR3 sequences. The source material was blood T cells: a sorted CD56 or NKG2C T cell subset, CD4+ or CD8+ T cells, or bulk PBMC T cells (not recorded which). Source of these receptors: a man aged 18 to 30 in good health.

The chain employs TRBV6-2 or TRBV6-3 and TRBJ2-7; TCRdb's D call, TRBD1, is unchecked because there is no DNA. Germline V gene lookup returns CDR1 MNHEY and CDR2 SVGEGT. This CDR3 has 16 amino acids. This CDR3 is CASSYGGSGSLYEQYF.

The rearrangement links TRBV5-1 to TRBJ1-6. CDR1 is SGHRS, CDR2 YFSETQ, per germline. The CDR3 is made up of 15 amino acids. CDR3 residues: CASSLDATDNSPLHF.

The chain is built from TRBV5-1 and TRBJ2-5. The CDR3 is made up of 15 amino acids. Germline V CDR1 and CDR2: SGHRS, YFSETQ. This chain's CDR3 is CASSSSDVEQETQYF.

The chain employs TRBV10-3 and TRBJ2-3; the D call of TRBD2 rests on TCRdb alone, since no DNA is present to check it. The CDR3 sequence is 12 residues long. Per germline, CDR1 ENHRY and CDR2 SYGVKD. CDR3 residues: CAISEGRERQYF.

This chain joins TRBV29-1 and TRBJ2-3. The CDR3 runs 14 residues. Germline lookup yields CDR1 SQVTM and CDR2 ANQGSEA. The CDR3 loop reads CSVEEMPSTDTQYF.

The gene calls are TRBV20-1 and TRBJ2-3; TCRdb proposes TRBD2, but this gene call is untestable without DNA. Germline CDR1 DFQATT, CDR2 SNEGSKA (reference sequence). This CDR3 is built from 16 residues. CDR3 protein: CSAFGSASRNTDTQYF.

The chain is built from TRBV12-3 or TRBV12-4 and TRBJ2-3; the TCRdb D gene call, TRBD1, has no DNA to confirm it. The CDR3 is 14 amino acids. CDR3: CASDRGRDTDTQYF.

The gene calls are TRBV5-1 and TRBJ1-1. This CDR3 region has 13 residues. In germline, CDR1 is SGHRS, CDR2 YFSETQ. The CDR3 loop reads CASSLWGVGEAFF.

The gene calls are TRBV12-3 or TRBV12-4 and TRBJ2-7; the D call of TRBD1 rests on TCRdb alone, since no DNA is present to check it. The CDR3 sequence is 14 residues long. The CDR3 reads CASSYGTGALEQYF.

V gene TRBV2 combines with J gene TRBJ1-1; TCRdb picks TRBD1, but there is no DNA to check that call. There are 14 residues in the CDR3. CDR1 and CDR2 (germline): SNHLY, FYNNEI. Here the CDR3 reads CASSVREAGSEAFF.

The V and J genes are TRBV12-3 or TRBV12-4 and TRBJ2-3; the TRBD2 assignment by TCRdb is unverifiable without DNA. The CDR3 has 14 amino acids. CDR3: CASSSLGDEDTQYF.

V usage is TRBV24-1 and J usage is TRBJ1-5; the D call of TRBD1 rests on TCRdb alone, since no DNA is present to check it. Germline V gene lookup returns CDR1 KGHDR and CDR2 SFDVKD. This CDR3 has 15 amino acids. CDR3 sequence reads: CATSDRGDGDQPQHF.

CDR3 protein: CASSQVVGANEQFF. V gene TRBV4-2 combines with J gene TRBJ2-1; TCRdb's D gene call, TRBD1, goes unchecked for lack of DNA. Germline CDR1 reads LGHNA; CDR2 reads YNFKEQ. CDR3 size: 14 residues.

V and J are TRBV6-2 or TRBV6-3 and TRBJ2-1; the D gene TCRdb calls, TRBD1, cannot be checked with no DNA. The CDR3 contains 15 residues. Germline lookup yields CDR1 MNHEY and CDR2 SVGEGT. CDR3 amino acids: CASSDPGPGWNEQFF.

The gene calls are TRBV5-1 and TRBJ2-1. Germline V lookup: CDR1 SGHRS, CDR2 YFSETQ. CDR3 length: 13 residues. CDR3 protein: CASSLGTVNEQFF.

This rearrangement joins TRBV25-1 to TRBJ2-1; TCRdb's D call of TRBD2 is untestable without DNA. This CDR3 contains 13 residues. Germline loops: CDR1 MGHDK, CDR2 SYGVNS. The CDR3 protein is CASRAGRGNEQFF.

The chain links TRBV6-5 to TRBJ2-7; TCRdb's D call of TRBD1 is untestable without DNA. The CDR3 is 15 residues long. Germline CDR1 MNHEY, CDR2 SVGAGI. The CDR3 region is CASSWGTGLGGEQYF.

The V gene is TRBV30, the J gene TRBJ2-1; the TCRdb call, TRBD1, lacks DNA for checking. CDR3 length: 15 residues. Germline V CDR1 and CDR2: GTSNPN, SVGIG (reference sequence). This chain's CDR3 is CAWSQAGGWWNEQFF.

J is TRBJ2-1 and V is TRBV29-1; without DNA, the TCRdb call of TRBD2 cannot be checked. The CDR3 is 11 amino acids. Germline V gene sequence: CDR1 SQVTM, CDR2 ANQGSEA. Here the CDR3 reads CSGREGSEQFF.

The CDR3: CASSTGVIYEQYF. This chain links TRBV2 with TRBJ2-7; the D call from TCRdb, TRBD1, cannot be confirmed without DNA. The CDR3 is made up of 13 amino acids. CDR1 SNHLY and CDR2 FYNNEI come from the germline V gene.

CDR3 amino acids: CASSQRAKLAGGPHEQFF. The chain uses TRBV5-1 and TRBJ2-1; the D gene TCRdb calls, TRBD2, cannot be checked with no DNA. Germline V gives CDR1 SGHRS, CDR2 YFSETQ. The CDR3 has 18 amino acids.

The chain joins TRBV20-1 to TRBJ2-7; lacking DNA, the TRBD2 call made by TCRdb goes unchecked. Germline values: CDR1 DFQATT, CDR2 SNEGSKA (reference sequence). The CDR3 contains 13 residues. The CDR3 protein is CSAPRGGGYEQYF.

The gene calls are TRBV14 and TRBJ2-1; TCRdb proposes TRBD2, but this gene call is untestable without DNA. Germline loops: CDR1 SGHDN, CDR2 FVKESK. CDR3 length: 17 residues. The CDR3 region is CASSPHMGLAGIGEQFF.

This rearrangement joins TRBV5-4 to TRBJ1-4; TCRdb names TRBD1, which stays unverified in the absence of DNA. CDR3 length: 14 amino acids. The germline gives CDR1 SGHNT, CDR2 YYREEE (reference sequence). CDR3 loop: CASSPRDSNEKLFF.

The gene calls are TRBV9 and TRBJ2-7; TCRdb calls TRBD1, which cannot be checked without DNA. Germline loops: CDR1 SGDLS, CDR2 YYNGEE. CDR3 length equals 14 residues. The CDR3 region is CASSEGTELYEQYF.

The chain joins TRBV29-1 to TRBJ1-4. This CDR3 contains 11 residues. The germline V gene has CDR1 SQVTM and CDR2 ANQGSEA. The CDR3 spells CSAGQNEKLFF.

This chain uses TRBV29-1 with TRBJ2-3; TCRdb gives TRBD2 as the D gene, but with no DNA this cannot be confirmed. Germline CDR1 reads SQVTM; CDR2 reads ANQGSEA. The CDR3 runs 14 residues. CDR3 residues: CSARTLAGTDTQYF.

The V and J genes are TRBV11-2 and TRBJ2-1; the TCRdb D gene call, TRBD1, has no DNA to confirm it. CDR3 length equals 19 residues. Per germline, CDR1 SGHAT and CDR2 FQNNGV. The CDR3 loop reads CASSLEGRWPASSYNEQFF.